These 25 T cell receptor beta chains originate from one sample sequenced in a study of blood T cell repertoires in COVID-19. Profiled with immunoSEQ multiplex PCR; TCRdb holds only in-frame clones, not every one. The sample lists about 59,000 clones; roughly 85% were seen once. Sequences were obtained from peripheral blood. The receptors here all came from a man in his sixties with acute or convalescent COVID-19.

Concerning this clone: The junction differs from germline at one of its ends, possibly a read error. The chain employs TRBV7-7 and TRBJ1-1; perhaps TRBD1 as D (6 bases). The CDR3 contains 13 residues. CDR1 and CDR2 (germline): SSHAT, FNYEAQ (reference sequence). Here the CDR3 reads CASSPRGHTEAFF. CDR3 DNA: TGTGCTAGCAGCCCCAGGGGACACACTGAAGCTTTCTTT.

This clone was detected a few times. This chain joins TRBV11-3 and TRBJ2-5; D perhaps matches TRBD1 (6 bases). CDR1 and CDR2 (germline): SGHNT, YENEEA. This CDR3 has 13 amino acids. Trimming removed 5 bases at V and 4 bases at J, with 11 bases between. CDR3 in amino acids: CASSPGDSETQYF. The CDR3 DNA sequence: TGTGCCAGCAGCCCAGGGGATTCAGAGACCCAGTACTTC. The variable domain in full, with the rest retrieved from reference TRBV11-3 and TRBJ2-5, is EAGVVQSPRYKIIEKKQPVAFWCNPISGHNTLYWYLQNLGQGPELLIRYENEEAVDDSQLPKDRFSAERLKGVDSTLKIQPAELGDSAVYLCASSPGDSETQYFGPGTRLLVL.

This chain joins TRBV19 and TRBJ1-3; 7 bases fit TRBD1. The V gene end was trimmed by 4 bases and the J gene end by 0 bases; junction bases not matched to a gene: 3. Germline assignment: CDR1 LNHDA and CDR2 SQIVND (reference sequence). CDR3 size: 15 residues. CDR3 DNA sequence: TGTGCCAGTAGTAGGGGGGACAGCTCTGGAAACACCATATATTTT. This codes for CASSRGDSSGNTIYF. Full variable domain (missing parts from reference TRBV19 and TRBJ1-3): DGGITQSPKYLFRKEGQNVTLSCEQNLNHDAMYWYRQDPGQGLRLIYYSQIVNDFQKGDIAEGYSVSREKKESFPLTVTSAQKNPTAFYLCASSRGDSSGNTIYFGEGSWLTVV.

This chain's CDR3 is CASSISGNRPGELFF. For the CDR3, the DNA is TGTGCCAGTAGTATCTCAGGGAATAGACCCGGGGAGCTGTTTTTT. This chain links TRBV19 with TRBJ2-2; D is possibly TRBD1 (5 bases). Trimming cost V 3 bases and J 6 bases, with 14 bases left between them. The CDR3 has 15 residues. The germline V gene encodes CDR1 LNHDA and CDR2 SQIVND (reference sequence).

This chain joins TRBV5-1 and TRBJ1-1, with a weak D call TRBD1 (5 bases). Germline lookup yields CDR1 SGHRS and CDR2 YFSETQ. CDR3 length: 16 amino acids. Trimming shortened V by 4 bases and J by 10 bases, and 26 bases separated the two germline ends. This chain's CDR3 is CASSLTGEAQLGRAFF. CDR3 nucleotides: TGCGCCAGCAGCCTGACGGGGGAGGCGCAACTCGGAAGAGCTTTCTTT.

V is TRBV6-2 or TRBV6-3 and J is TRBJ2-1; D is uncertain. This CDR3 has 13 residues. Trimming cost V 0 bases and J 12 bases, with 12 bases left between them. Germline V CDR1 and CDR2: MNHEY, SVGEGT. The CDR3 nucleotides are TGTGCCAGCAGTTACTCGGGCTACCTGCCGCAGTTCTTC. Translated, it gives CASSYSGYLPQFF.

This chain connects TRBV3-1 (or the pseudogene TRBV3-2) to TRBJ2-2, with D possibly TRBD2 on 6 matching bases. Germline lookup yields CDR1 LGHDT and CDR2 YNNKEL (reference sequence). The CDR3 consists of 15 residues. Trimming pared 0 bases from V and 4 bases from J, leaving 9 bases between. The CDR3 sequence: CASSQDKGGTGELFF. Written as DNA, the CDR3 is TGTGCCAGCAGCCAAGATAAGGGAGGCACCGGGGAGCTGTTTTTT.

This chain connects TRBV28 to TRBJ1-4; 7 positions agree with TRBD1. The ends lost 2 bases at V and 3 bases at J; junction bases unmatched: 6. The CDR3 consists of 16 residues. The germline CDR1 and CDR2 sequences are MDHEN and SYDVKM. The CDR3 spells CASSLIEGAANEKLFF. The CDR3 DNA reads TGTGCCAGCAGTTTAATCGAGGGGGCTGCTAATGAAAAACTGTTTTTT.

This chain uses TRBV9 with TRBJ1-3, with D tentatively TRBD1 (5 bases). This CDR3 has 13 amino acids. V shed 0 bases and J shed 7 bases, with 8 bases lying between them. Germline assignment: CDR1 SGDLS and CDR2 YYNGEE. The CDR3 loop is CASSVGEGNTIYF. As DNA, the CDR3 is TGTGCCAGCAGCGTAGGGGAGGGGAACACCATATATTTT. Combining the CDR3 with reference TRBV9 and TRBJ1-3 gives the whole variable domain DSGVTQTPKHLITATGQRVTLRCSPRSGDLSVYWYQQSLDQGLQFLIQYYNGEERAKGNILERFSAQQFPDLHSELNLSSLELGDSALYFCASSVGEGNTIYFGEGSWLTVV.

The chain links TRBV27 to TRBJ1-4; D unresolved. This CDR3 has 15 residues. The V end was cut by 1 base, the J end by 5 bases, with 11 bases between. Germline loops: CDR1 MNHEY, CDR2 SMNVEV (reference sequence). The CDR3 spells CASSLYLSPNEKLFF. CDR3 DNA: TGTGCCAGCAGTTTATACCTTAGTCCAAATGAAAAACTGTTTTTT.

The rearrangement links TRBV6-2 or TRBV6-3 to TRBJ2-3; 7 bases fit TRBD2. V gave up 1 base and J gave up 9 bases; unmatched junction bases: 4. In germline, CDR1 is MNHEY, CDR2 SVGEGT. This CDR3 is built from 13 residues. CDR3 residues: CASSYYTAGTQYF. The CDR3 nucleotides are TGTGCCAGCAGTTACTACACAGCGGGGACGCAGTATTTT.

As to this clone: At one boundary the junction diverges from the germline segment, which might be a read error. The chain has TRBV12-5 and TRBJ2-7; 9 bases match TRBD1. Germline CDR1 and CDR2: LGHNT and FRNRAP. The CDR3 length is 15 residues. The DNA of the CDR3 is TGTGCTAGTGGCTGGGGGGGACAGGGCTCCCACGAGCAGTACTTC. Encoded protein: CASGWGGQGSHEQYF.

This clone was seen only once. V usage is TRBV7-9 and J usage is TRBJ2-5, with D perhaps TRBD2 (5 bases). Trimming took off 5 bases at V and 5 bases at J, with 18 bases between the two ends. This CDR3 is 15 amino acids long. Per the germline V gene, CDR1 is SEHNR and CDR2 is FQNEAQ (reference sequence). CDR3 DNA sequence: TGTGCCAGCAGCCGGGGTTGGGGAATAGTGGAGACCCAGTACTTC. Its protein product is CASSRGWGIVETQYF. Together with reference TRBV7-9 and TRBJ2-5, the CDR3 gives the full variable domain: DTGVSQNPRHKITKRGQNVTFRCDPISEHNRLYWYRQTLGQGPEFLTYFQNEAQLEKSRLLSDRFSAERPKGSFSTLEIQRTEQGDSAMYLCASSRGWGIVETQYFGPGTRLLVL.

This clone occurred a few times. The rearrangement links TRBV9 to TRBJ1-2; 9 nucleotides align to TRBD1. V trimming: 4 bases; J trimming: 8 bases; junction bases outside the gene matches: 15. CDR3 size: 16 residues. CDR1 is SGDLS, CDR2 YYNGEE, per germline. The CDR3 protein is CASSNQYPGQGGGYTF. In nucleotides, the CDR3 is TGTGCCAGCAGCAACCAATACCCGGGACAGGGAGGAGGCTACACCTTC.

V and J are TRBV6-1 and TRBJ2-2; a possible D gene is TRBD1 (5 bases). Germline V gene lookup returns CDR1 MNHNS and CDR2 SASEGT. This CDR3 spans 16 amino acids. Trimming left V 4 bases short and J 7 bases short, with 19 bases between. Here the CDR3 reads CASSGQGFPVSGELFF. For the CDR3, the DNA is TGTGCCAGCAGTGGTCAGGGATTCCCTGTCAGCGGGGAGCTGTTTTTT.

This clone was counted a single time. The J gene is TRBJ1-3, the V gene TRBV3-1 (or the pseudogene TRBV3-2); no clear D gene. V lost 0 bases and J lost 4, with 10 bases in between. Germline V CDR1 and CDR2: LGHDT, YNNKEL (reference sequence). The CDR3 spans 15 residues. The CDR3 region is CASSQEGLWGNTIYF. The CDR3 DNA reads TGTGCCAGCAGCCAAGAAGGACTATGGGGAAACACCATATATTTT.

In this sample, this clone turned up a few times. V is TRBV18 and J is TRBJ2-1; 11 positions agree with TRBD2. Germline trimming cut 3 bases from V and 5 bases from J; bases unmatched to any gene: 3. The CDR3 consists of 15 residues. Germline V gives CDR1 KGHSH, CDR2 LQKENI. The CDR3 sequence is CASSPGTSGNNEQFF. The CDR3 nucleotides read TGTGCCAGCTCACCGGGGACTAGCGGTAACAATGAGCAGTTCTTC.

The sample holds a few counts of this clone. The chain joins TRBV4-2 to TRBJ1-4; 7 bases map to TRBD1. Germline V gives CDR1 LGHNA, CDR2 YNFKEQ. CDR3 length: 15 amino acids. Trimming cost V 2 bases and J 3 bases; bases outside gene matches: 3. CDR3 DNA sequence: TGTGCCAGCAGCCAAATAGGGGGCCCTAATGAAAAACTGTTTTTT. Its translation is CASSQIGGPNEKLFF.

The chain combines TRBV29-1 with TRBJ2-1, with D perhaps TRBD2 (6 bases). This CDR3 spans 15 amino acids. Germline CDR1 is SQVTM and CDR2 is ANQGSEA. V dropped 3 bases and J dropped 8 bases, with 20 bases sitting between them. The CDR3 DNA reads as TGCAGCGTTGAGGTCCACACGGGAGTAACTGATGAGCAGTTCTTC. Encoded protein: CSVEVHTGVTDEQFF.

This chain joins TRBV10-3 and TRBJ1-3; tentatively, D is TRBD1 (5 bases). V lost 4 bases, J lost 4 bases, and 11 bases lay in between. Germline V lookup: CDR1 ENHRY, CDR2 SYGVKD. The CDR3 contains 14 residues. CDR3 region: CAISGPQGGNTIYF. Here the CDR3 DNA reads TGTGCCATCAGTGGCCCCCAGGGAGGAAACACCATATATTTT.

This chain connects TRBV2 to TRBJ2-7; 7 positions match TRBD1. This CDR3 contains 14 residues. V was pared by 2 bases and J by 2 bases, with 3 bases of the junction left unmatched. Germline V gene data show CDR1 as SNHLY and CDR2 as FYNNEI. CDR3 residues: CASSERGLAYEQYF. As DNA, the CDR3 is TGTGCCAGCAGTGAAAGGGGGCTTGCCTACGAGCAGTACTTC.

V usage is TRBV24-1 and J usage is TRBJ2-3; a possible D gene is TRBD1 (6 bases). This CDR3 is built from 14 residues. CDR1 is KGHDR and CDR2 is SFDVKD in the germline V gene. Trimming pared 3 bases from V and 5 bases from J, leaving 11 bases between. The CDR3 protein is CATSDKPGVDTQYF. The DNA of the CDR3 is TGTGCCACCAGTGATAAACCAGGGGTAGATACGCAGTATTTT.

The genes are TRBV29-1 and TRBJ2-7; D is undetermined. Trimming shortened V by 5 bases and J by 5 bases, and 10 bases separated the two germline ends. CDR1 is SQVTM and CDR2 is ANQGSEA in the germline V gene. The CDR3 covers 11 residues. The CDR3, as DNA: TGCAGCGTTTGCCCCAGCGACGAGCAGTACTTC. Its translation is CSVCPSDEQYF.

V is TRBV4-1 and J is TRBJ1-2; 9 bases fit TRBD1. Germline lookup yields CDR1 MGHRA and CDR2 YSYEKL. With V trimmed by 0 bases and J by 1 base, 3 bases remained unmatched. There are 16 residues in the CDR3. As DNA, the CDR3 is TGCGCCAGCAGCCAAGATACAGGGGGCATTAACTATGGCTACACCTTC. It yields the protein CASSQDTGGINYGYTF.

The chain has TRBV28 and TRBJ2-5; D is possibly TRBD2 (6 bases). CDR3 length: 12 amino acids. From germline, CDR1 is MDHEN and CDR2 SYDVKM. V was clipped by 6 bases and J by 7 bases, with 12 bases between them. In nucleotides, the CDR3 is TGTGCCAGCAGACTGGAGGAGGGGACCCAGTACTTC. It yields the protein CASRLEEGTQYF.